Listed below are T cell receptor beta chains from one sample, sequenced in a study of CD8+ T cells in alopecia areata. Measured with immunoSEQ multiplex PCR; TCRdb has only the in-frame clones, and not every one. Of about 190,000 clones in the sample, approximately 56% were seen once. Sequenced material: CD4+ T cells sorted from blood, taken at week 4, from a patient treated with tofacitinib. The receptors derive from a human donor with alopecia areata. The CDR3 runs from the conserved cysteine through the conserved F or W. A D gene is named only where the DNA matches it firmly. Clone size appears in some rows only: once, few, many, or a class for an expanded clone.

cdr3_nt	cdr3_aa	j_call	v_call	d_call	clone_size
TGTGCCACCAGCAACAGCCGGAATCAGCCCCAGCATTTT	CATSNSRNQPQHF	TRBJ1-5	TRBV15	.	once
TGTGCCAGCAGCTTAGACCCTAGACTGAGCACAGATACGCAGTATTTT	CASSLDPRLSTDTQYF	TRBJ2-3	TRBV11-2	.	few
TGCAGCATGAGCTCCGCAGATACGCAGTATTTT	CSMSSADTQYF	TRBJ2-3	TRBV29-1	.	.
TGCAGCGTTGAAGATCCCTACGAGCAGTACTTC	CSVEDPYEQYF	TRBJ2-7	TRBV29-1	.	.
TGCGCCAGCAGCTTGGGGACAGGTCTACAAGAGACCCAGTACTTC	CASSLGTGLQETQYF	TRBJ2-5	TRBV5-1	TRBD1	.
TGCGCCAGCAGCTTGGCCTTAACTAGCTCGGAGACCCAGTACTTC	CASSLALTSSETQYF	TRBJ2-5	TRBV5-1	.	.
TGTGCCTGGAGACGTAACATGAACACTGAAGCTTTCTTT	CAWRRNMNTEAFF	TRBJ1-1	TRBV30	.	.
TGTGCCAGTAACGGAGGCCGAGATCAGCCCCAGCATTTT	CASNGGRDQPQHF	TRBJ1-5	TRBV19	.	.
TGTGCCAGCAGGGTCCCACCGGGACTAGCGGGAGGAGAGACCCAGTACTTC	CASRVPPGLAGGETQYF	TRBJ2-5	TRBV28	TRBD2	.
TGCGCCAGCAGCTCCCCCCGGGGGCGGGAGAACCACAATGAGCAGTTCTTC	CASSSPRGRENHNEQFF	TRBJ2-1	TRBV5-1	.	.
TGTGCCAGCAGCTATGGGACTAGCGGGAGGTCGGCAGATACGCAGTATTTT	CASSYGTSGRSADTQYF	TRBJ2-3	TRBV7-2	TRBD2	few
TGCGCCAGCAGCCCGGATACACCCCTGGGCTACGAGCAGTACTTC	CASSPDTPLGYEQYF	TRBJ2-7	TRBV5-1	.	.
TGCAGCGTTGATGCCCTGGCGATAGGCTACACCTTC	CSVDALAIGYTF	TRBJ1-2	TRBV29-1	.	few
TGTGCCAGCAGTTTAGCGGGAGCGAACACAGATACGCAGTATTTT	CASSLAGANTDTQYF	TRBJ2-3	TRBV28	TRBD2	.
TGTGCCAGCAGTTTTGGGCGGACGAGCTCCTACGAGCAGTACTTC	CASSFGRTSSYEQYF	TRBJ2-7	TRBV27	.	few
TGTGCCAGCAGCTTCAGGGGGACTCAAGAGACCCAGTACTTC	CASSFRGTQETQYF	TRBJ2-5	TRBV11-3	.	.
TGTGCCAGCAGGTCAAAAGGGAGTTGGACCGGGGAGCTGTTTTTT	CASRSKGSWTGELFF	TRBJ2-2	TRBV7-2	.	.
TGCGCCAGCAGCTTAGAGGGAAGCAATCAGCCCCAGCATTTT	CASSLEGSNQPQHF	TRBJ1-5	TRBV5-1	.	.
TGTGCCATCAGGCGGGACTCCACAGATACGCAGTATTTT	CAIRRDSTDTQYF	TRBJ2-3	TRBV10-3	.	.
TGTGCCAGCAGCTTTTATGTTGAAGCTTTCTTT	CASSFYVEAFF	TRBJ1-1	TRBV7-2	.	.
TGTGCCATCAGCGACGGGACAGGGGCGGACTTC	CAISDGTGADF	TRBJ2-7	TRBV10-3	TRBD1	few
TGTGCCAGCAGTCCGTTGGACCGCCGCGGAGAGACCCAGTACTTC	CASSPLDRRGETQYF	TRBJ2-5	TRBV27	.	.
TGTGCCACCAGCAGAGATCCGGCGAGATACAATGAGCAGTTCTTC	CATSRDPARYNEQFF	TRBJ2-1	TRBV15	.	.
TGTGCCAGCAGCTTGTCCCCCGCCGGCTTCGGGACCCAGTACTTC	CASSLSPAGFGTQYF	TRBJ2-5	TRBV7-8	.	few
TGCGCCAGCAGCCTAAACACTGAAGCTTTCTTT	CASSLNTEAFF	TRBJ1-1	TRBV5-1	.	few
TGTGCCAGCAGTGCCGGGGGGGGTGAAGCTTTCTTT	CASSAGGGEAFF	TRBJ1-1	TRBV25-1	.	.
TGTGCCAGCAGCCCGGACAACGGGGCCACTGAAGCTTTCTTT	CASSPDNGATEAFF	TRBJ1-1	TRBV7-2	.	.
TGCAGCGTTAACTTCTTTAGCGGGGATCAGGAGAGCGAGCAGTACTTC	CSVNFFSGDQESEQYF	TRBJ2-7	TRBV29-1	TRBD2	.
TGTGCCAGCAGCCCGCAACCGGGACAGCCAACCTCTGGAAACACCATATATTTT	CASSPQPGQPTSGNTIYF	TRBJ1-3	TRBV7-9	TRBD1	.
TGTGCCAGCAGTGAAGTAGTTGGTAAGGCCTGGGAGTACTTC	CASSEVVGKAWEYF	TRBJ2-4	TRBV6-1	.	.
TGTGCCTGGAGTGTACTGGGTAATGAGCAGTTCTTC	CAWSVLGNEQFF	TRBJ2-1	TRBV30	.	.
TGTGCCAGCAGCGTCGGGGGGCACACCGGGGAGCTGTTTTTT	CASSVGGHTGELFF	TRBJ2-2	TRBV9	.	.
TGCAGCGTCAGGGACAGGGTAGAGTACGAGCAGTACTTC	CSVRDRVEYEQYF	TRBJ2-7	TRBV29-1	TRBD1	.